These T cell receptor beta chains were read from a single sample in a study of shared clonotypes between healthy human individuals. Some clones are missing from TCRdb's copy, which holds only in-frame ones; the method was immunoSEQ multiplex PCR. This sample has millions of clones; roughly 92% occur once, and the top ten carry over 0.12%. Sequenced input: naive CD4+ T cells sorted from blood. Every receptor here comes from a man younger than 30 in good health. Both conserved end residues are part of each CDR3. Fields, in order: clone size, V gene, D gene, CDR3 length, J gene, CDR3 DNA, CDR3 protein. D genes are given only for firm matches. Not every row has a clone size; where given, it reads once, few, many or a size class.

>-|TRBV6-5|TRBD1|16|TRBJ1-4
TGTGCCAGCAGTTACTCGGGCAGGGGGAGGGGTGAAAAACTGTTTTTT
CASSYSGRGRGEKLFF
>-|TRBV7-2|-|13|TRBJ1-2
TGTGCCAGCAGGGCGGGGGGGCCCTATGGCTACACCTTC
CASRAGGPYGYTF
>few|TRBV10-3|TRBD1|12|TRBJ1-2
TGTGCCATCAACACAGGGGCCTATGGCTACACCTTC
CAINTGAYGYTF
>-|TRBV7-6|TRBD1|15|TRBJ2-1
TGTGCCAGCAGTTCCGGACAGGGAACCTACAATGAGCAGTTCTTC
CASSSGQGTYNEQFF
>-|TRBV28|TRBD1|14|TRBJ1-4
TGTGCCAGCAGCGGGACAGCAACTAATGAAAAACTGTTTTTT
CASSGTATNEKLFF
>-|TRBV27|-|14|TRBJ2-2
TGTGCCAGCACCCGACTGGAGGGCACCGGGGAGCTGTTTTTT
CASTRLEGTGELFF
>-|TRBV9|TRBD2|15|TRBJ2-7
TGTGCCAGCAGCGTAGTTAGCGGGGCGCTCTACGAGCAGTACTTC
CASSVVSGALYEQYF
>-|TRBV13|-|12|TRBJ2-1
TGTGCCAGCAGGGGCGGCCCCAATGAGCAGTTCTTC
CASRGGPNEQFF
>once|TRBV10-3|TRBD1|14|TRBJ1-1
TGTGCCACCTGCCAGACAGGGTTGAACACTGAAGCTTTCTTT
CATCQTGLNTEAFF
>-|TRBV2|-|12|TRBJ1-2
TGTGCCAGCAACCAGGAGAACTATGGCTACACCTTC
CASNQENYGYTF
>-|TRBV7-2|-|15|TRBJ1-1
TGTGCCAGCAGCCGTTCATATACTGGGGGGTCTGAAGCTTTCTTT
CASSRSYTGGSEAFF
>-|TRBV30|-|13|TRBJ1-4
TGTGCCTGGAGTGTACAGATGGGTGAAAAACTGTTTTTT
CAWSVQMGEKLFF
>few|TRBV6-1|-|15|TRBJ1-1
TGTGCCAGCAGTGAAGCAACCAGGGGCGACACTGAAGCTTTCTTT
CASSEATRGDTEAFF
>-|TRBV2|-|11|TRBJ1-1
TGTGCCAGCAGTGAGGGGGGGGAAGCTTTCTTT
CASSEGGEAFF
>-|TRBV19|TRBD1|14|TRBJ1-1
TGTGCCAGTAGCGGCGACAGGGGCGCCACTGAAGCTTTCTTT
CASSGDRGATEAFF
>-|TRBV6-1|TRBD1|14|TRBJ1-5
TGTGCCAGCAGTGACAACAGGGGAAATCAGCCCCAGCATTTT
CASSDNRGNQPQHF
>-|TRBV5-1|TRBD1|16|TRBJ1-4
TGCGCCAGCAGCTTGGCCGCGGGACAGGGTGGTGAAAAACTGTTTTTT
CASSLAAGQGGEKLFF
>-|TRBV11-2|TRBD2|17|TRBJ2-5
TGTGCCAGCAGCCCTCGGGAGGCACAGCTGGGACGAGAGACCCAGTACTTC
CASSPREAQLGRETQYF
>-|TRBV11-2|TRBD2|18|TRBJ2-5
TGTGCCAGCAGCTCCATAAAGGGGGTAGCGGGGTACCAAGAGACCCAGTACTTC
CASSSIKGVAGYQETQYF
>-|TRBV28|TRBD2|15|TRBJ2-1
TGTGCCAGCAGTCCGGGGGGGCCAGTTGAGCATGAGCAGTTCTTC
CASSPGGPVEHEQFF
>-|TRBV6-1|-|17|TRBJ1-6
TGTGCCAGCAGTGACCGGGGTACAGGGATCATGAATTCACCCCTCCACTTT
CASSDRGTGIMNSPLHF
>-|TRBV4-1|-|15|TRBJ2-2
TGCGCCAGCAGCCTGCTTGGGGAGAACACCGGGGAGCTGTTTTTT
CASSLLGENTGELFF
>few|TRBV30|TRBD1|15|TRBJ2-2
TGTGCCTGGAGTGTATGGGACAGGGACACCGGGGAGCTGTTTTTT
CAWSVWDRDTGELFF
>-|TRBV5-1|-|16|TRBJ2-3
TGCGCCAGCAGCTCCCCAGGGGGGAGAGGTACAGATACGCAGTATTTT
CASSSPGGRGTDTQYF
>-|TRBV19|TRBD1|13|TRBJ2-7
TGTGCCAGTAGCCGGGACAGGGACTACGAGCAGTACTTC
CASSRDRDYEQYF
>-|TRBV18|TRBD1|15|TRBJ1-2
TGTGCCAGCTCAACTGCCGGGACAGGGGGCTTTGGCTACACCTTC
CASSTAGTGGFGYTF
>-|TRBV4-1|TRBD2|18|TRBJ2-1
TGCGCCAGCAGCCCTGAGGGTAGTAGCGGGTACTTCTACAATGAGCAGTTCTTC
CASSPEGSSGYFYNEQFF
>-|TRBV5-8|-|12|TRBJ2-1
TGTGCCAGCAGCCCCTCCTACAATGAGCAGTTCTTC
CASSPSYNEQFF
>-|TRBV14|TRBD1|15|TRBJ2-2
TGTGCCAGCAGCCTCAGAGACAGGGTTGCCGGGGAGCTGTTTTTT
CASSLRDRVAGELFF
>-|TRBV19|-|15|TRBJ2-5
TGTGCCAGTACTCGGGATCAGTGGAGCCAAGAGACCCAGTACTTC
CASTRDQWSQETQYF
>-|TRBV6-5|-|14|TRBJ2-3
TGTGCCAGCAGTTACTCGGGGAGTACAGATACGCAGTATTTT
CASSYSGSTDTQYF
>-|TRBV30|-|13|TRBJ1-2
TGTGCCTGGAGTTATCGTGAAAACAGGGCGCCCCTCTTC
CAWSYRENRAPLF
>-|TRBV19|-|15|TRBJ1-5
TGTGCCAGTAGTATGGTTCCCAAGGGCAATCAGCCCCAGCATTTT
CASSMVPKGNQPQHF
>once|TRBV19|-|11|TRBJ2-1
TGTGCCAGTAGCATCTACAATGAGCAGTTCTTC
CASSIYNEQFF
>-|TRBV9|TRBD2|18|TRBJ2-3
TGTGCCAGCAGCGTGGGGACTAGCGGGGGAAGTAGCACAGATACGCAGTATTTT
CASSVGTSGGSSTDTQYF
>-|TRBV5-1|-|17|TRBJ1-5
TGCGCCAGCAGCTTGGTCGGGGGCGGCGGGAGCAATCAGCCCCAGCATTTT
CASSLVGGGGSNQPQHF